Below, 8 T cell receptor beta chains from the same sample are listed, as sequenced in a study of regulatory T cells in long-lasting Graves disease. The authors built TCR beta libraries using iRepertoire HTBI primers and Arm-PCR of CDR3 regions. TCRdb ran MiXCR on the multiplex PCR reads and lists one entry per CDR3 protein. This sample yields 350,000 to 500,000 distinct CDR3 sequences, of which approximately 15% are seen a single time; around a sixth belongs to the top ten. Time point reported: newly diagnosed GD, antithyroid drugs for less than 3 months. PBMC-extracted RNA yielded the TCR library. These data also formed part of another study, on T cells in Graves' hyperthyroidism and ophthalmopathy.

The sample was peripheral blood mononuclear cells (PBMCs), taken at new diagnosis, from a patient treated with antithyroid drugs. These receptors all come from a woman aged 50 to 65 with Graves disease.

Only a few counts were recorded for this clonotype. The CDR3 region has the DNA TGCAGTGCCGGACGTAGCGGGTTTGGGGATACGCAGTATTTT. This encodes CSAGRSGFGDTQYF. V is TRBV20-1 and J is TRBJ2-3; TRBD2 aligns across 7 bases. The CDR3 is 14 amino acids. The trim removed 6 bases at V and 6 bases at J, leaving 12 bases unmatched. Germline assignment: CDR1 DFQATT and CDR2 SNEGSKA (reference sequence).

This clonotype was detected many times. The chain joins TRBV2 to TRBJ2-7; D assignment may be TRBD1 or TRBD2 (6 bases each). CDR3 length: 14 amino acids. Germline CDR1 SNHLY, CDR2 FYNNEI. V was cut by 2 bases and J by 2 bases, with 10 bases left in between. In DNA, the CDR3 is TGTGCCAGCAGTGAACAGGGGACTGCCTACGAGCAGTACTTC. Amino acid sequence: CASSEQGTAYEQYF.

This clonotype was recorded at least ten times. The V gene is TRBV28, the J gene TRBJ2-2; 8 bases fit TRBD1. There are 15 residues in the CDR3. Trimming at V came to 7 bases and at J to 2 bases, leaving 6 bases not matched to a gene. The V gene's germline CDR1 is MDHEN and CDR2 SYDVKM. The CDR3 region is CASNDRGINTGELFF. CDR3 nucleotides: TGTGCCAGCAATGACAGGGGAATAAACACCGGGGAGCTGTTTTTT.

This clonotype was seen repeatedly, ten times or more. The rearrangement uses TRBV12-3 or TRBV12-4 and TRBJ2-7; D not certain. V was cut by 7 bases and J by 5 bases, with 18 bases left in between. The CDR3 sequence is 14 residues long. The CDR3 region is CASTSSWQVNEQYF. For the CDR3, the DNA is TGTGCCAGCACTTCGAGTTGGCAGGTAAACGAGCAGTACTTC.

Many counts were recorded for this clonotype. The DNA for the CDR3 is TGTGCCATCAGTGAGCGATATGACTTTGCCAGCGGGGCCAACGTCCTGACTTTC. This encodes CAISERYDFASGANVLTF. The chain combines TRBV10-3 with TRBJ2-6, with D unclear. V lost 2 bases and J lost 4, with 18 bases in between. From germline, CDR1 is ENHRY and CDR2 SYGVKD. The length of the CDR3 is 18 residues.

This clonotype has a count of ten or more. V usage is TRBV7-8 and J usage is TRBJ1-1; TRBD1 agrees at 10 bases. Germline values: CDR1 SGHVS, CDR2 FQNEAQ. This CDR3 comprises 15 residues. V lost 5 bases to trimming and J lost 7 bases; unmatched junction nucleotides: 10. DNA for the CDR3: TGTGCCAGCAGCCTCAATGACAGGGGGCGAGGTGAAGCTTTCTTT. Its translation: CASSLNDRGRGEAFF.

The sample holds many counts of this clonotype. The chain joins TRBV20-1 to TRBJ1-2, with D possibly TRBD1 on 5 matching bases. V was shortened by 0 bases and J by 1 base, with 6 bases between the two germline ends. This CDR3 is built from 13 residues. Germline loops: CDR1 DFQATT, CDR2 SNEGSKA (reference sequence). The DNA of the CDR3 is TGCAGTGCTAGAGACAGGGTTAACTATGGCTACACCTTC. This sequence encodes CSARDRVNYGYTF.

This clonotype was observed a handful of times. The CDR3 reads CASSIAGSTDTQYF. CDR3 DNA sequence: TGTGCCAGCAGCATAGCGGGGAGCACAGATACGCAGTATTTT. The V gene is TRBV9, the J gene TRBJ2-3; 8 positions match TRBD2. CDR1 is SGDLS, CDR2 YYNGEE, per germline. Germline trimming cut 4 bases from V and 0 bases from J; bases unmatched to any gene: 1. CDR3 length: 14 amino acids. The full variable domain, its missing parts supplied by reference TRBV9 and TRBJ2-3, is DSGVTQTPKHLITATGQRVTLRCSPRSGDLSVYWYQQSLDQGLQFLIQYYNGEERAKGNILERFSAQQFPDLHSELNLSSLELGDSALYFCASSIAGSTDTQYFGPGTRLTVL.